This T cell receptor beta chain was profiled in a study of blood T cell repertoires in COVID-19. This clone was counted a single time. Some clones are missing from TCRdb's copy, which holds only in-frame ones; the method was immunoSEQ multiplex PCR. The sample has hundreds of thousands of clones, just over 85% seen once. From germline, CDR1 is MNHEY and CDR2 SVGAGI. V lost 7 bases, J lost 1 base, and 13 bases lay in between. The CDR3 loop spans 14 amino acids. The chain is built from TRBV6-5 and TRBJ1-2; D is ambiguous. Material for sequencing was peripheral blood. This receptor was taken from a woman in her 30s with active or convalescent COVID-19. CDR3 residues: CASNVQEVNYGYTF. Written as DNA, the CDR3 is TGTGCCAGCAATGTTCAAGAGGTTAACTATGGCTACACCTTC.